A single sample gave rise to the 22 T cell receptor beta chains below, sequenced in a study of T cells in Graves' hyperthyroidism and ophthalmopathy. The investigators amplified TCR beta CDR3 regions from RNA transcripts. During a first-round RT-PCR of the TCR CDR3, the HTBI primer set was used. TCRdb independently ran MiXCR on the multiplex PCR reads; one entry per CDR3 protein. The profile shows around 600,000 distinct CDR3 sequences, about 14% of them singletons. The sequencing input was blood. Receptors originate from a woman aged 18-29 years with Graves' ophthalmopathy.

The sample holds a few counts of this clonotype. This chain joins TRBV19 and TRBJ2-3, with 8 bases identical to TRBD1. V was pared by 4 bases and J by 4 bases, with 4 bases of the junction left unmatched. Germline-derived CDR1 and CDR2 are LNHDA and SQIVND (reference sequence). The CDR3 covers 14 residues. The CDR3 spells CASSTGGGADTQYF. The CDR3 DNA is TGTGCCAGTAGTACAGGGGGCGGCGCAGATACGCAGTATTTT.

This clonotype was detected many times. The rearrangement uses TRBV7-8 and TRBJ1-2; 7 nucleotides line up with TRBD1. The CDR3 totals 14 residues. The germline V gene has CDR1 SGHVS and CDR2 FQNEAQ. V lost 5 bases to trimming and J lost 5 bases; unmatched junction nucleotides: 8. This CDR3 is CASSPRRTGYGYTF. The CDR3 DNA reads as TGTGCCAGCAGCCCACGAAGGACAGGTTATGGCTACACCTTC.

This clonotype appeared a few times. The chain combines TRBV6-1 with TRBJ1-2; D remains unclear. The CDR3 consists of 13 residues. Germline V gene sequence: CDR1 MNHNS, CDR2 SASEGT. Between the trimmed V and J ends, which lost 10 bases and 4 bases, there was a span of 16 bases. The CDR3 spells CANSGGESYGYTF. The CDR3 DNA sequence: TGTGCCAACTCGGGCGGGGAGAGCTATGGCTACACCTTC.

This clonotype was seen ten or more times. J is TRBJ1-5 and V is TRBV2; D might be TRBD1 (5 bases). Trimming removed 4 bases at V and 5 bases at J, with 12 bases between. The CDR3 totals 14 residues. In germline, CDR1 is SNHLY, CDR2 FYNNEI. CDR3 in DNA: TGTGCCAGCAGTGGGCAGGGCAGCGATCAGCCCCAGCATTTT. Translated: CASSGQGSDQPQHF.

There are many counts of this clonotype. The J gene is TRBJ1-1, the V gene TRBV6-1; D unresolved. Trimming took off 5 bases at V and 3 bases at J, with 13 bases between the two ends. The CDR3 sequence is 14 residues long. Germline V CDR1 and CDR2: MNHNS, SASEGT. The CDR3 DNA follows: TGTGCCAGCAGTCCCCTTTACGTTGACACTGAAGCTTTCTTT. Protein product: CASSPLYVDTEAFF.

This clonotype was observed many times. V is TRBV28 and J is TRBJ1-5; weak D call: TRBD1 (5 bases). The CDR3 spans 15 residues. Looked up from germline, CDR1 is MDHEN and CDR2 is SYDVKM. V was clipped by 3 bases and J by 0 bases, with 9 bases between them. The CDR3 bases are TGTGCCAGCAGTTTCGCACAGGATAGCAATCAGCCCCAGCATTTT. Residues: CASSFAQDSNQPQHF.

V gene TRBV30 combines with J gene TRBJ2-3; 10 bases line up with TRBD2. Germline CDR1 and CDR2: GTSNPN and SVGIG (reference sequence). This CDR3 is 14 amino acids long. Germline trimming cut 3 bases from V and 5 bases from J; bases unmatched to any gene: 5. The DNA for the CDR3 is TGTGCCTGGAGACTAGCGGGGAGGGTAGATACGCAGTATTTT. Its translation is CAWRLAGRVDTQYF.

The chain employs TRBV6-5 and TRBJ1-3, with 7 bases identical to TRBD1. The CDR3 has 15 residues. V lost 0 bases, J lost 4 bases, and 3 bases stayed unmatched. Germline V gives CDR1 MNHEY, CDR2 SVGAGI. CDR3 in amino acids: CASSYSTGFGNTIYF. CDR3 nucleotides: TGTGCCAGCAGTTACTCGACAGGGTTCGGAAACACCATATATTTT.

Many counts were recorded for this clonotype. The rearrangement joins TRBV6-1 to TRBJ2-1; 9 bases agree with TRBD2. Trimming cost V 7 bases and J 4 bases; bases outside gene matches: 8. In germline, CDR1 is MNHNS, CDR2 SASEGT. There are 15 residues in the CDR3. The CDR3 nucleotides are TGTGCCAGCAAAAACCTAGCGGGGCGGTACAATGAGCAGTTCTTC. This encodes CASKNLAGRYNEQFF.

This clonotype has more than one count but fewer than ten. This chain connects TRBV6-2 or TRBV6-3 to TRBJ1-2; D remains ambiguous. Trimming cost V 6 bases and J 6 bases, with 5 bases left between them. The CDR3 runs to 10 residues. From germline, CDR1 is MNHEY and CDR2 SVGEGT. The CDR3: CASRSDGYTF. The CDR3 DNA follows: TGTGCCAGCAGATCGGATGGCTACACCTTC.

This chain uses TRBV6-1 with TRBJ2-1; D is uncertain. The CDR3 totals 12 residues. V dropped 2 bases and J dropped 8 bases, with 7 bases sitting between them. Germline V gene data show CDR1 as MNHNS and CDR2 as SASEGT. The CDR3 region has the DNA TGTGCCAGCAGTGAAAAAGGTGATGAGCAGTTCTTC. It is translated as CASSEKGDEQFF.

At least ten counts were recorded for this clonotype. The chain carries TRBV30 and TRBJ1-1; D is unclear. V was shortened by 3 bases and J by 10 bases, with 12 bases between the two germline ends. In germline, CDR1 is GTSNPN, CDR2 SVGIG (reference sequence). The CDR3 extends over 11 amino acids. The CDR3 coding sequence is TGTGCCTGGAGCACCCCCTCCGCAGCTTTCTTT. Translation: CAWSTPSAAFF.

This rearrangement joins TRBV19 to TRBJ2-5, with 9 positions matching TRBD1. The CDR3 sequence is 14 residues long. In germline, CDR1 is LNHDA, CDR2 SQIVND (reference sequence). Unmatched junction bases numbered 6, after V lost 5 bases and J lost 5 bases. CDR3 sequence (DNA): TGTGCCAGTAGTCCCCGGGACAGGGTCGAGACCCAGTACTTC. It specifies CASSPRDRVETQYF.

The chain combines TRBV19 with TRBJ2-5; D is undetermined. CDR1 and CDR2 from the germline V gene are LNHDA and SQIVND (reference sequence). V was clipped by 4 bases and J by 5 bases, with 11 bases between them. The CDR3 spans 13 residues. CDR3 DNA: TGTGCCAGTAGTAAGTCTCCTGGGGAGACCCAGTACTTC. It yields the protein CASSKSPGETQYF.

On this clonotype: A read error is possible here, since a much larger clone lies one base away. The chain joins TRBV20-1 to TRBJ1-1; D gene uncertain. Germline-derived CDR1 and CDR2 are DFQATT and SNEGSKA (reference sequence). V lost 7 bases and J lost 8, with 11 bases in between. The CDR3 is 10 amino acids. CDR3 nucleotide sequence: TGCAGTGTCCGAAAAAAGGAAGCTTTCTTT. This codes for CSVRKKEAFF.

This clonotype was seen at least ten times. V usage is TRBV29-1 and J usage is TRBJ2-3, with 12 bases that match TRBD2. This CDR3 has 15 amino acids. V dropped 6 bases and J dropped 0; count of bases not matched to a gene: 4. Germline lookup yields CDR1 SQVTM and CDR2 ANQGSEA. The CDR3 loop is CSVLGTSGSTDTQYF. Written as DNA, the CDR3 is TGCAGCGTACTAGGGACTAGCGGGAGCACAGATACGCAGTATTTT.

In this sample, this clonotype turned up many times. The chain employs TRBV3-1 and TRBJ2-3, with D possibly matching TRBD1 (6 bases). This CDR3 contains 13 residues. The germline V and J ends were trimmed by 3 bases and 10 bases, with 14 bases remaining between them. Germline-derived CDR1 and CDR2 are LGHDT and YNNKEL (reference sequence). CDR3 amino acids: CASSHLRDTAQYF. The CDR3 region has the DNA TGTGCCAGCAGCCATCTTCGGGACACCGCGCAGTATTTT.

At least ten counts were recorded for this clonotype. This sequence joins TRBV30 and TRBJ2-6; D is unclear. This CDR3 has 11 residues. Germline assignment: CDR1 GTSNPN and CDR2 SVGIG (reference sequence). The V gene lost 3 bases and the J gene lost 5 bases, with 2 bases spanning the gap. DNA for the CDR3: TGTGCCTGGAGCAGGGCCAACGTCCTGACTTTC. This sequence encodes CAWSRANVLTF. The variable domain in full, with the rest retrieved from reference TRBV30 and TRBJ2-6, is SQTIHQWPATLVQPVGSPLSLECTVEGTSNPNLYWYRQAAGRGLQLLFYSVGIGQISSEVPQNLSASRPQDRQFILSSKKLLLSDSGFYLCAWSRANVLTFGAGSRLTVL.

The chain has TRBV5-1 and TRBJ2-7; TRBD1 matches at 7 bases. The junction had 6 bases not matched to a gene; V was cut back by 3 bases and J by 6 bases. Germline CDR1 and CDR2: SGHRS and YFSETQ. This CDR3 spans 13 amino acids. CDR3 amino acids: CASSSTGRGEQYF. The CDR3 region has the DNA TGCGCCAGCAGCTCGACAGGGCGAGGCGAGCAGTACTTC.

This clonotype has only a few counts. The chain couples TRBV9 to TRBJ2-7; D is uncertain. Germline loops: CDR1 SGDLS, CDR2 YYNGEE. CDR3 size: 14 residues. V lost 0 bases, J lost 1 base, and 8 bases lay in between. CDR3 DNA sequence: TGTGCCAGCAGCGTAGGGGGTGATTCCTACGAGCAGTACTTC. Translation gives CASSVGGDSYEQYF.

In this sample, this clonotype turned up many times. This sequence joins TRBV28 and TRBJ2-7; 7 nucleotides match TRBD2. Losses at the gene ends were 5 bases for V and 5 bases for J; bases not matched to a gene: 18. The CDR3 is 17 residues long. Per the germline V gene, CDR1 is MDHEN and CDR2 is SYDVKM. In DNA, the CDR3 is TGTGCCAGCAGTACCCGAGTAGGGTTGGGGGGGAACAACGAGCAGTACTTC. This translates into CASSTRVGLGGNNEQYF. Together with reference TRBV28 and TRBJ2-7, the CDR3 gives the full variable domain: DVKVTQSSRYLVKRTGEKVFLECVQDMDHENMFWYRQDPGLGLRLIYFSYDVKMKEKGDIPEGYSVSREKKERFSLILESASTNQTSMYLCASSTRVGLGGNNEQYFGPGTRLTVT.

In its sample, this clonotype was seen many times. CDR3 sequence: CASSLARQGGIETQYF. The CDR3 bases are TGTGCCAGCAGCTTAGCTCGGCAGGGAGGAATAGAGACCCAGTACTTC. V and J are TRBV7-2 and TRBJ2-5; D might be TRBD2 (6 bases). V was clipped by 0 bases and J by 4 bases, with 15 bases between them. From germline, CDR1 is SGHTA and CDR2 FQGNSA. This CDR3 has 16 residues.